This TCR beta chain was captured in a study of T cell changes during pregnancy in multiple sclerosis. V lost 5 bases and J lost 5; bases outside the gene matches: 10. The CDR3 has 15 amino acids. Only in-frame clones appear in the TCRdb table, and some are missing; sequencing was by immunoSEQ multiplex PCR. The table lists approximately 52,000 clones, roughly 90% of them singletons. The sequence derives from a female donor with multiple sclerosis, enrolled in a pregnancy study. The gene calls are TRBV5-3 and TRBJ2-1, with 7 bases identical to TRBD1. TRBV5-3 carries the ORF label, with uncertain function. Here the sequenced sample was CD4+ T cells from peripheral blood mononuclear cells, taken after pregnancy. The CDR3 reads CARSTDRKNHNEQFF. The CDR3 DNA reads TGTGCCAGAAGTACGGACAGGAAGAACCACAATGAGCAGTTCTTC.